Below are 13 T cell receptor beta chains sequenced from a single sample in a study of cytomegalovirus exposure and HLA in healthy donors. Profiled with immunoSEQ multiplex PCR; TCRdb holds only in-frame clones, not every one. The table shows 60,000 or so clones, with about 90% occurring only once. Sequencing input: PBMCs. The receptor set was obtained from a woman aged 18-35 years in good health and CMV-seronegative.

The chain recombines TRBV29-1 with TRBJ2-3; 8 nucleotides line up with TRBD2. Germline V gene data show CDR1 as SQVTM and CDR2 as ANQGSEA. The CDR3 length is 14 residues. Trimming took 7 bases from V and 0 from J; bases not matched to a gene: 6. CDR3 sequence reads: CSGAGGASTDTQYF. In DNA, the CDR3 is TGCAGCGGTGCGGGGGGAGCTAGCACAGATACGCAGTATTTT.

This rearrangement joins TRBV6-1 to TRBJ2-5; 11 bases agree with TRBD2. CDR3 length equals 16 residues. J was trimmed by 4 bases and V by 4 bases; bases with no gene match: 8. Germline CDR1 reads MNHNS; CDR2 reads SASEGT. For the CDR3, the DNA is TGTGCCAGCAGTGGAACTAGCGGGGGAACGGGAGAGACCCAGTACTTC. Its protein is CASSGTSGGTGETQYF.

The chain links TRBV11-2 to TRBJ1-2, with 7 bases that match TRBD1. The germline CDR1 and CDR2 sequences are SGHAT and FQNNGV. V trimming: 4 bases; J trimming: 6 bases; junction bases outside the gene matches: 8. The CDR3 contains 14 residues. CDR3 loop: CASSYLHRGDGYTF. CDR3 in DNA: TGTGCCAGCAGCTACCTTCACAGGGGCGATGGCTACACCTTC.

The chain carries TRBV27 and TRBJ2-7; perhaps TRBD1 as D (6 bases). The CDR3 contains 13 residues. Germline-derived CDR1 and CDR2 are MNHEY and SMNVEV (reference sequence). V gave up 3 bases and J gave up 2 bases, with 8 bases separating them. The CDR3 sequence: CASSFRGPYEQYF. In DNA form, the CDR3 reads TGTGCCAGCAGTTTCAGGGGCCCCTACGAGCAGTACTTC.

A single count supports this clone. The J gene is TRBJ1-6, the V gene TRBV27, with a weak D call TRBD1 (5 bases). V was cut by 3 bases and J by 7 bases, with 13 bases left in between. Per germline, CDR1 MNHEY and CDR2 SMNVEV (reference sequence). The CDR3 has 15 amino acids. The CDR3 DNA reads TGTGCCAGCAGTTTTTGGGGCAGGCGGAATTCACCCCTCCACTTT. It encodes CASSFWGRRNSPLHF.

This clone was detected a few times. The gene calls are TRBV6-1 and TRBJ2-5; 11 nucleotides agree with TRBD2. The CDR3 covers 15 residues. V was clipped by 5 bases and J by 5 bases; unmatched bases: 7. Germline-derived CDR1 and CDR2 are MNHNS and SASEGT. For the CDR3, the DNA is TGTGCCAGCAGTAACCTAGCGGGGGGACTGGAGACCCAGTACTTC. Translated, it gives CASSNLAGGLETQYF.

The gene calls are TRBV5-4 and TRBJ2-6; a weak D match, TRBD2 (6 bases). Looked up from germline, CDR1 is SGHNT and CDR2 is YYREEE (reference sequence). Trimming took off 2 bases at V and 1 base at J, with 7 bases between the two ends. This CDR3 region has 15 residues. The CDR3 DNA reads as TGTGCCAGCAGCTTTGGAGGGTCTGGGGCCAACGTCCTGACTTTC. Protein product: CASSFGGSGANVLTF. The whole variable domain, remainder taken from reference TRBV5-4 and TRBJ2-6, is ETGVTQSPTHLIKTRGQQVTLRCSSQSGHNTVSWYQQALGQGPQFIFQYYREEENGRGNFPPRFSGLQFPNYSSELNVNALELDDSALYLCASSFGGSGANVLTFGAGSRLTVL.

The CDR3 protein is CSVVGQAAGANVLTF. CDR3 DNA sequence: TGCAGCGTCGTGGGACAGGCCGCTGGGGCCAACGTCCTGACTTTC. The chain uses TRBV29-1 and TRBJ2-6, with 8 bases lining up with TRBD1. CDR1 is SQVTM, CDR2 ANQGSEA, per germline. The CDR3 covers 15 residues. The ends lost 6 bases at V and 2 bases at J; junction bases unmatched: 6.

In DNA, the CDR3 is TGTGCCAGCAGCTGGACTAGCGGGGGAAAGTACTTC. This gives the protein CASSWTSGGKYF. V gene TRBV6-6 combines with J gene TRBJ2-7; TRBD2 aligns across 13 bases. The length of the CDR3 is 12 residues. J gave up 11 bases and V 6 bases, and 4 bases lay outside the gene matches. Germline V lookup: CDR1 MNHNY, CDR2 SVGAGI (reference sequence).

The chain is built from TRBV5-1 and TRBJ1-5, with 7 bases fitting TRBD1. Germline V gene data show CDR1 as SGHRS and CDR2 as YFSETQ. This CDR3 has 16 amino acids. Trimming cost V 6 bases and J 0 bases; bases outside gene matches: 9. CDR3 sequence (DNA): TGCGCCAGCAAGGGGCCAGGGGGTAATAGCAATCAGCCCCAGCATTTT. As protein: CASKGPGGNSNQPQHF.

The chain carries TRBV20-1 and TRBJ2-1; no reliable D call. Trimming removed 6 bases from V and 9 bases from J, with 9 bases in between. Per germline, CDR1 DFQATT and CDR2 SNEGSKA (reference sequence). The CDR3 totals 10 residues. The CDR3, as DNA: TGCAGTGCGTCGTCTACTGAGCAGTTCTTC. Translated: CSASSTEQFF.

The chain couples TRBV2 to TRBJ1-4; the match to TRBD1 covers 7 bases. After removal of 4 bases from V and 2 bases from J, the junction contained 7 bases not matched to a gene. The CDR3 length is 16 residues. Germline V gives CDR1 SNHLY, CDR2 FYNNEI. CDR3: CASSVEQGLTNEKLFF. The CDR3 bases are TGTGCCAGCAGTGTGGAACAGGGGCTGACTAATGAAAAACTGTTTTTT.

The chain recombines TRBV5-1 with TRBJ1-4, with a weak D call TRBD1 (6 bases). The CDR3 has 14 residues. With 4 bases removed from V and 8 bases from J, the gap between germline ends came to 15 bases. Per germline, CDR1 SGHRS and CDR2 YFSETQ. CDR3 in amino acids: CASSGTGIREKLFF. In nucleotides, the CDR3 is TGCGCCAGCAGCGGAACAGGGATAAGGGAAAAACTGTTTTTT.